This T cell receptor (beta chain) was found in a study of long-term antiretroviral therapy in people with HIV. The study's findings and limits: Across all time points, the repertoire was dominated by clones that expanded before ART.

Donors needed at least one pre-ART PBMC sample plus at least two post-ART samples. None of the participants with HIV were treated outside the United States. Sequencing relied on immunoSEQ assay v3.0, run at survey level. The table came from immunoSEQ multiplex PCR; TCRdb's copy has only in-frame clones and leaves some out. Here the sample spans some 28,000 clones, just under 80% being singletons. In regard to this clone: The target antigen is unknown.

Germline V gene data show CDR1 as KGHSH and CDR2 as LQKENI. The CDR3 is 16 residues long. Trimming took 2 bases from V and 2 from J; bases not matched to a gene: 5. This sequence originates from a man aged 18 to 30 with HIV. The rearrangement links TRBV18 to TRBJ2-3, with 9 nucleotides matching TRBD2. The source was unsorted PBMCs, collected 1.5 years before starting antiretroviral therapy. This CDR3 reads CASSPDKRGVTDTQYF. As DNA, the CDR3 is TGTGCCAGCTCACCAGATAAGCGGGGGGTCACAGATACGCAGTATTTT. The full variable domain, in which reference TRBV18 and TRBJ2-3 provide the parts outside the CDR3, is NAGVMQNPRHLVRRRGQEARLRCSPMKGHSHVYWYRQLPEEGLKFMVYLQKENIIDESGMPKERFSAEFPKEGPSILRIQQVVRGDSAAYFCASSPDKRGVTDTQYFGPGTRLTVL.